Shown below are 3 T cell receptor beta chains from a single sample sequenced in a study of CD8 T cells in ankylosing spondylitis. TCRdb recomputed calls from the 5' RACE reads with MiXCR, one row per CDR3 protein. The profile shows under 200,000 distinct CDR3 sequences, around a tenth of them singletons. The sample was blood, either unsorted or a sorted T cell fraction (not recorded which). Source of these receptors: a female donor with ankylosing spondylitis or in good health (not recorded which).

The sample holds a few counts of this clonotype. For the CDR3, the DNA is TGTGCCAGCAGCTCCCCAGGAGTTCAAGAGACCCAGTACTTC. Its translation: CASSSPGVQETQYF. V and J are TRBV7-2 and TRBJ2-5; no clear D gene. There are 14 residues in the CDR3. V was cut by 4 bases and J by 2 bases, with 11 bases left in between. Germline V gives CDR1 SGHTA, CDR2 FQGNSA.

The rearrangement links TRBV29-1 to TRBJ2-5, with D perhaps given as TRBD1 or TRBD2 (5 bases each). The CDR3 loop spans 13 amino acids. Per germline, CDR1 SQVTM and CDR2 ANQGSEA. Trimming took off 3 bases at V and 5 bases at J, with 13 bases between the two ends. The CDR3 DNA reads TGCAGCGTTGAGGACGAGGGGTCGGAGACCCAGTACTTC. It encodes CSVEDEGSETQYF.

This clonotype has at least ten counts. J is TRBJ2-7 and V is TRBV12-3 or TRBV12-4; 11 nucleotides line up with TRBD1. Unmatched junction bases numbered 5, after V lost 6 bases and J lost 4 bases. The CDR3 has 14 residues. In nucleotides, the CDR3 is TGTGCCAGCAGAGGACAGGGGGCCCTTTACGAGCAGTACTTC. Translation gives CASRGQGALYEQYF.